This is a list of T cell receptor beta chains from one sample in a study of T cells in narcolepsy. Sequencing was performed with immunoSEQ multiplex PCR; in TCRdb, only in-frame clones are kept and a portion is missing. The sample records some 30,000 clones, approximately 80% being singletons. Material for sequencing was CD45RA- memory CD4+ T cells from PBMCs. The receptors originated from a human donor with narcolepsy. The CDR3 runs from the conserved cysteine through the conserved F or W. The D gene is left open where the match is weak. Some rows have no size entry. The others give once, few or many, or a class for an expanded clone.

D,V,J,size,DNA,CDR3
TRBD1,TRBV6-5,TRBJ1-1,once,TGTGCCAGCAGTACTTCCAGGGGGCGAGCCACTGAAGCTTTCTTT,CASSTSRGRATEAFF
NA,TRBV7-8,TRBJ2-6,NA,TGTGCCAGCAGCGTACCCGTCTCTGGCGGGGCCAACGTCCTGACTTTC,CASSVPVSGGANVLTF
NA,TRBV9,TRBJ2-6,NA,TGTGCCAGCAGCGTAGGCACAGGGAGCGGGGCCAACGTCCTGACTTTC,CASSVGTGSGANVLTF
TRBD1,TRBV7-2,TRBJ1-2,few,TGTGCCAGCAGCGCGACAGGGGGCGGTTTAGGCTATGGCTACACCTTC,CASSATGGGLGYGYTF
NA,TRBV27,TRBJ1-1,NA,TGTGCCAGCCGTCGGGTCGGGAACACTGAAGCTTTCTTT,CASRRVGNTEAFF
NA,TRBV5-1,TRBJ1-1,NA,TGCGCCAGCAGCCTAGAGATACCCCGGGGAAATGAAGCTTTCTTT,CASSLEIPRGNEAFF
NA,TRBV7-9,TRBJ2-3,NA,TGTGCCAGCAGCTTCCTGGAAGGATTCACAGATACGCAGTATTTT,CASSFLEGFTDTQYF
TRBD2,TRBV7-2,TRBJ2-5,NA,TGTGCCAGCAGCCTCACTAGCGGGGGGAGGTCAGAGACCCAGTACTTC,CASSLTSGGRSETQYF
NA,TRBV6-6,TRBJ1-5,few,TGTGCCAGCAGTTACGAGGGGGGCAATCAGCCCCAGCATTTT,CASSYEGGNQPQHF
TRBD1,TRBV7-9,TRBJ1-6,NA,TGTGCCAGCAGCCCCCGCCAGGGGGCTAATTCACCCCTCCACTTT,CASSPRQGANSPLHF